Sequencing of this T cell receptor beta chain was carried out in a study of shared clonotypes between healthy human individuals. Study summary: Participating donors consisted of a couple of women and a few men aged 18 to 49. CD4 naive and CD4 memory each took three plates per donor, while CD8 naive took two and CD8 memory one. General observations from the study: Across subsets, estimated richness was generally greater for naive than for memory populations.

On this clone: Its antigen remains unidentified.

Generated by immunoSEQ multiplex PCR, the TCRdb table keeps only in-frame clones and is missing some. This sample yields roughly 1.4 million clones, of which 98% are seen a single time; approximately 0.4% belongs to the top ten. Trimming cost V 5 bases and J 5 bases, with 27 bases left between them. The CDR3 runs 18 residues. Per the germline V gene, CDR1 is SQVTM and CDR2 is ANQGSEA. Material: naive CD4+ T cells sorted from blood. Described subset: CD45RA+ positively selected. This TCR came from a man under 40 in good health. The gene calls are TRBV29-1 and TRBJ2-2, with D perhaps given as TRBD1 or TRBD2 (5 bases each). The CDR3 reads CSVSRSVLPGTETGELFF. The CDR3 DNA sequence: TGCAGCGTTTCAAGGTCGGTACTTCCAGGGACGGAGACCGGGGAGCTGTTTTTT.